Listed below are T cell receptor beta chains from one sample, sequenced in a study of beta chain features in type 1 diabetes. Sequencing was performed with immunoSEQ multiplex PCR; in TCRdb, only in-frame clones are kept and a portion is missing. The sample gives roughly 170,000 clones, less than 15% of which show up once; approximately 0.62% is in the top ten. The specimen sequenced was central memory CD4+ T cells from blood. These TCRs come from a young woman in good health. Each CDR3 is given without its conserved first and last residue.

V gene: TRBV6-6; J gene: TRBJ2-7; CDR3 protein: ASSYLGTSGAYEQY
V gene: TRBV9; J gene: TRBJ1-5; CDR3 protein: ASSVGQGEGDQPQH
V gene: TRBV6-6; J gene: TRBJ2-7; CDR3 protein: ASSLLRSRYEQY
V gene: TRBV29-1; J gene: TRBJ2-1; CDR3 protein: SVEGTGISYNEQF
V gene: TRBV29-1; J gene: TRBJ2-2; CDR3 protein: SVIPGLAGAGELF
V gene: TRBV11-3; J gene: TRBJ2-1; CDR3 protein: ASSHSGSYSYNEQF
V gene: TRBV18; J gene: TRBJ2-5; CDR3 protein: ASSPPGLPHPEAQY
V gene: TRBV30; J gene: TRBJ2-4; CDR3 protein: ALGQINIQY
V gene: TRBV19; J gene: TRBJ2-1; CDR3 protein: ASSMTSGSYNEQF
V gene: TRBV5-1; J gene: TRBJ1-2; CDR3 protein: ASSLEGTGHGYT
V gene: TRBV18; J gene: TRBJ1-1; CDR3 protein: ASVPGQTNTEAF
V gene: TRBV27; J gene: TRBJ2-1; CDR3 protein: ASSGPGTGSSYNEQF
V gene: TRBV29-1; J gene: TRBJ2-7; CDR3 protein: SVFTQGDEQY
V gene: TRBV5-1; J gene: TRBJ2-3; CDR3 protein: ASSLERNTQY
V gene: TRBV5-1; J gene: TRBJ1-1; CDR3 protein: ASSSGQAGTEAF
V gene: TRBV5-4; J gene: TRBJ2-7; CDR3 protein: ASMPGGAKYEQY
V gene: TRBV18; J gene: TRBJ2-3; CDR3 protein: ASSPLSGTSTDTQY
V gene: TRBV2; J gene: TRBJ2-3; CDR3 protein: AILNLDGSSTDTQY
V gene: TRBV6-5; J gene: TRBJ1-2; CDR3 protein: ASSFTGSLNYGYT
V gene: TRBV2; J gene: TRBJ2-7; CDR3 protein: ASSESRLAGEQY
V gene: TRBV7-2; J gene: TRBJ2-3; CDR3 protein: ASSRIAGGPASTDTQY
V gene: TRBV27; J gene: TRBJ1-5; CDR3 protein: ASGPRTVSNQPQH
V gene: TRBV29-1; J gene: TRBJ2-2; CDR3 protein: SVSGLANTGELF
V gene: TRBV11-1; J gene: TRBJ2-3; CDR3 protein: ASSLGGTVTDTQY
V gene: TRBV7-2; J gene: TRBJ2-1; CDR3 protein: ASSLRWMGTSGDNEQF
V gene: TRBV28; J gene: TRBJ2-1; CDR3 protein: ASSFRGQGWNEQF
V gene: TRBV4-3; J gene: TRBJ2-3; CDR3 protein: ASSQEDQQAQY
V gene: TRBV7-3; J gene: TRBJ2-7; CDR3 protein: ASSLASSRNEQY
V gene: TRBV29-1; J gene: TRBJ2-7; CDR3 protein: SVAGQGDLRQY
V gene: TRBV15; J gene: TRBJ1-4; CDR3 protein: ATSRGQPGNEKLF
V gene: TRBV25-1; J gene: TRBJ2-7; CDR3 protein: ATENTGVSYEQY
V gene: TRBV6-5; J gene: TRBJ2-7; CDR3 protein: ASSYEAGGGQY
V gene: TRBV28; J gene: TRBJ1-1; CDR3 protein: ASSPGQFPTEAF
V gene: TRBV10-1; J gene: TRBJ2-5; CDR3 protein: ASSERVAGSQETQY
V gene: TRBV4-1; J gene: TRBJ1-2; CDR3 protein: ASSQDLPGSYGYT
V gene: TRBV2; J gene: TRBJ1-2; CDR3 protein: ASSARTGIKIYT
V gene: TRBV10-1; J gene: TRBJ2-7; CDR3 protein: ASSGASGGHQY
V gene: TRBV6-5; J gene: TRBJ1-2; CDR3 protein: ASRSGQGRTGYT
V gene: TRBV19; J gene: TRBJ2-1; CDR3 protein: ASSIETEFREQF
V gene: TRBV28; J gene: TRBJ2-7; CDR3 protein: ASSFRTGGYEQY
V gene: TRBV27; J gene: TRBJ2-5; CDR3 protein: ASSRNRWETQY
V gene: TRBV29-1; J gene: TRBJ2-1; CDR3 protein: SVVAGVKNEQF
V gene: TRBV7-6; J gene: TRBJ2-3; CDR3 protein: ASSPLAGQTDTQY